The clone carrying this T cell receptor beta chain appeared a few times. Its antigen remains unidentified. Sequenced material consisted of expressed TCRB transcripts (all of the isolated RNA was reverse transcribed). Sequencing was performed with immunoSEQ multiplex PCR; in TCRdb, only in-frame clones are kept and a portion is missing. The data hold about 740,000 clones, with 13% observed a single time. The data were obtained in a study of beta chain features in type 1 diabetes. Overall study findings and caveats: Significant though moderate, a shortening of TCRB CDR3s appeared in all four CD4+ subsets of Type 1 diabetes patients.

Sequencing was carried out using naive CD4+ T cells from blood. The clonotype comes from a man aged 18-30 years with type 1 diabetes.

The CDR3, as DNA: TGTGCCAGCAGTCCCCGGACTAGCGGGGGCAAGTACTTC. It is translated as CASSPRTSGGKYF. The rearrangement links TRBV2 to TRBJ2-5; 13 bases are shared with TRBD2. Germline lookup yields CDR1 SNHLY and CDR2 FYNNEI. V shed 5 bases and J 12 bases; nucleotides not matched to a gene: 6. CDR3 size: 13 residues.